These 22 T cell receptor beta chains share one sample of origin, sequenced in a study of blood T cell repertoires in COVID-19. The repertoire was sequenced with immunoSEQ multiplex PCR; TCRdb's copy has only in-frame clones and lacks some. Of 200,000 to 250,000 clones detected, 82% appear once; the ten largest clones hold around 3.3%. Sequences were obtained from peripheral blood. Every receptor here comes from a woman aged 18-35 years with acute or convalescent COVID-19.

This clone is labeled medium-sized (0.01 to 0.1%). This chain uses TRBV5-1 with TRBJ2-3; 7 nucleotides align to TRBD1. J was trimmed by 2 bases and V by 4 bases; bases with no gene match: 4. This CDR3 spans 14 amino acids. Germline V gene data show CDR1 as SGHRS and CDR2 as YFSETQ. The CDR3 loop is CASSDGTVTDTQYF. The CDR3, as DNA: TGCGCCAGCAGCGACGGGACAGTCACAGATACGCAGTATTTT.

CDR3 DNA: TGTGCCAGCAGTTTATTGGGGGGCTCTGGAAACACCATATATTTT. Amino acid sequence: CASSLLGGSGNTIYF. The rearrangement links TRBV28 to TRBJ1-3, with D possibly TRBD1 on 5 matching bases. Trimming shortened V by 1 base and J by 0 bases, and 7 bases separated the two germline ends. There are 15 residues in the CDR3. Germline V gene sequence: CDR1 MDHEN, CDR2 SYDVKM.

The chain combines TRBV7-2 with TRBJ2-3; tentative D call: TRBD1 (6 bases). Trimming left V 2 bases short and J 2 bases short, with 14 bases between. The CDR3 length is 16 residues. Per germline, CDR1 SGHTA and CDR2 FQGNSA. The chain's CDR3 is CASSLSLGHSTDTQYF. The CDR3 DNA reads TGTGCCAGCAGCTTAAGTTTGGGACACTCCACAGATACGCAGTATTTT.

The rearrangement joins TRBV24-1 to TRBJ1-2; the match to TRBD1 covers 7 bases. J gave up 6 bases and V 4 bases, and 1 base lay outside the gene matches. Germline V gene data show CDR1 as KGHDR and CDR2 as SFDVKD. The CDR3 totals 12 residues. The CDR3 DNA reads TGTGCCACCAGTGAGACAGGGCATGGCTACACCTTC. Translating gives CATSETGHGYTF.

This chain links TRBV6-5 with TRBJ2-1; 8 nucleotides line up with TRBD1. V lost 2 bases and J lost 7; bases outside the gene matches: 7. The CDR3 length is 15 residues. Germline assignment: CDR1 MNHEY and CDR2 SVGAGI. CDR3 DNA sequence: TGTGCCAGCAGTTACCGGCAGGGGGCGAGGAATGAGCAGTTCTTC. This sequence encodes CASSYRQGARNEQFF.

The chain combines TRBV6-4 with TRBJ2-1; 7 bases map to TRBD2. The CDR3 length is 17 residues. Germline assignment: CDR1 MRHNA and CDR2 SNTAGT. V lost 6 bases to trimming and J lost 0 bases; unmatched junction nucleotides: 11. For the CDR3, the DNA is TGTGCCAGCAGCCGGGCGGCTAGCGGTAGCTCCTACAATGAGCAGTTCTTC. It yields the protein CASSRAASGSSYNEQFF.

This chain uses TRBV11-2 with TRBJ1-5; D is unclear. V was trimmed by 2 bases and J by 4 bases, leaving 6 bases between them. From germline, CDR1 is SGHAT and CDR2 FQNNGV. The CDR3 has 13 amino acids. The CDR3: CASSLKRNQPQHF. CDR3 nucleotides: TGTGCCAGCAGCTTAAAGCGGAATCAGCCCCAGCATTTT.

This sequence joins TRBV4-3 and TRBJ1-3; D might be TRBD1 (5 bases). Trimming took 3 bases from V and 4 from J, leaving 13 bases between them. Per the germline V gene, CDR1 is LGHNA and CDR2 is YSLEER. The CDR3 covers 15 residues. Here the CDR3 reads CASSQSGQFGNTIYF. For the CDR3, the DNA is TGCGCCAGCAGCCAGTCAGGGCAATTCGGAAACACCATATATTTT.

The V gene is TRBV5-6, the J gene TRBJ2-3, with a weak D call TRBD1 (5 bases). Germline assignment: CDR1 SGHDT and CDR2 YYEEEE. The V end was cut by 0 bases, the J end by 2 bases, with 7 bases between. CDR3 length: 14 residues. CDR3 amino acids: CASSLGRATDTQYF. The CDR3 DNA sequence: TGTGCCAGCAGCTTGGGCAGGGCCACAGATACGCAGTATTTT.

This clone was counted a few times. The chain is built from TRBV6-2 or TRBV6-3 and TRBJ2-3; 13 nucleotides line up with TRBD2. Per the germline V gene, CDR1 is MNHEY and CDR2 is SVGEGT. With 5 bases clipped from V and 2 bases from J, the junction kept 7 bases outside the gene matches. The CDR3 length is 17 residues. CDR3 protein: CASSPLTSGRTTDTQYF. For the CDR3, the DNA is TGTGCCAGCAGTCCCTTGACTAGCGGGAGGACCACAGATACGCAGTATTTT.

The rearrangement joins TRBV2 to TRBJ2-7; possibly TRBD2 for D (6 bases). This CDR3 spans 13 amino acids. The V gene lost 6 bases and the J gene lost 5 bases, with 14 bases spanning the gap. Germline V lookup: CDR1 SNHLY, CDR2 FYNNEI. Here the CDR3 reads CASRNPLANEQYF. DNA of the CDR3: TGTGCCAGCAGAAACCCCCTAGCGAACGAGCAGTACTTC.

The chain carries TRBV29-1 and TRBJ1-3; maybe TRBD1 (6 bases). V was trimmed by 6 bases and J by 2 bases, leaving 17 bases between them. The CDR3 consists of 15 residues. Germline V gene data show CDR1 as SQVTM and CDR2 as ANQGSEA. The CDR3 protein is CSVPWTAVPGNTIYF. CDR3 DNA sequence: TGCAGCGTCCCCTGGACAGCCGTACCTGGAAACACCATATATTTT. The full variable domain, its missing parts supplied by reference TRBV29-1 and TRBJ1-3, is SAVISQKPSRDICQRGTSLTIQCQVDSQVTMMFWYRQQPGQSLTLIATANQGSEATYESGFVIDKFPISRPNLTFSTLTVSNMSPEDSSIYLCSVPWTAVPGNTIYFGEGSWLTVV.

The chain combines TRBV2 with TRBJ1-4, with TRBD1 matching over 7 bases. CDR3 length: 14 amino acids. V lost 6 bases and J lost 8; bases outside the gene matches: 9. Germline V gene lookup returns CDR1 SNHLY and CDR2 FYNNEI. The CDR3 DNA follows: TGTGCCAGCAGGGGGGACAGCTTAGGGGAAAAACTGTTTTTT. Protein: CASRGDSLGEKLFF.

The rearrangement uses TRBV19 and TRBJ1-5; D perhaps matches TRBD1 (6 bases). The CDR3 consists of 14 residues. Germline CDR1 and CDR2: LNHDA and SQIVND (reference sequence). The V gene lost 6 bases and the J gene lost 10 bases, with 19 bases spanning the gap. The chain's CDR3 is CASSLGQFGNPQHF. The CDR3 bases are TGTGCCAGTAGCCTTGGACAGTTCGGAAACCCCCAGCATTTT.

The V call is TRBV28, the J call TRBJ2-5, with D perhaps TRBD1 (5 bases). Trimming removed 4 bases at V and 3 bases at J, with 15 bases between. This CDR3 has 15 residues. Germline values: CDR1 MDHEN, CDR2 SYDVKM. The CDR3 sequence is CASSSQDYRKETQYF. The CDR3, as DNA: TGTGCCAGCAGTTCTCAGGATTACAGGAAAGAGACCCAGTACTTC. Supplemented by reference TRBV28 and TRBJ2-5, the full variable domain reads DVKVTQSSRYLVKRTGEKVFLECVQDMDHENMFWYRQDPGLGLRLIYFSYDVKMKEKGDIPEGYSVSREKKERFSLILESASTNQTSMYLCASSSQDYRKETQYFGPGTRLLVL.

V and J are TRBV11-2 and TRBJ2-2, with D perhaps TRBD2 (6 bases). The germline gives CDR1 SGHAT, CDR2 FQNNGV. V lost 0 bases and J 4 bases, leaving 9 bases between the germline ends. The CDR3 extends over 15 amino acids. The CDR3 loop is CASSLEAGSTGELFF. CDR3 nucleotides: TGTGCCAGCAGCTTAGAGGCGGGAAGCACCGGGGAGCTGTTTTTT.

This chain uses TRBV10-3 with TRBJ2-1, with a weak D call TRBD2 (6 bases). CDR1 is ENHRY, CDR2 SYGVKD, per germline. V lost 2 bases and J lost 10, with 12 bases in between. The CDR3 runs 13 residues. Here the CDR3 reads CAISEGRLAEQFF. The CDR3 nucleotides read TGTGCCATCAGTGAGGGGCGTCTAGCGGAGCAGTTCTTC.

J is TRBJ2-7 and V is TRBV6-5; 12 nucleotides align to TRBD1. V was pared by 5 bases and J by 4 bases, with 6 bases of the junction left unmatched. This CDR3 has 15 residues. CDR1 and CDR2 from the germline V gene are MNHEY and SVGAGI. The DNA of the CDR3 is TGTGCCAGCAGTACCAGGGACAGGGGGCAATACGAGCAGTACTTC. This codes for CASSTRDRGQYEQYF.

This chain joins TRBV28 and TRBJ1-2, with 8 bases fitting TRBD1. After removal of 6 bases from V and 5 bases from J, the junction contained 8 bases not matched to a gene. The CDR3 extends over 14 amino acids. Germline lookup yields CDR1 MDHEN and CDR2 SYDVKM. The CDR3 DNA is TGTGCCAGCAGAACCCCGGGACAGGCTTATGGCTACACCTTC. Amino acid sequence: CASRTPGQAYGYTF.

The genes are TRBV7-8 and TRBJ2-3; 8 bases map to TRBD2. The ends lost 1 base at V and 0 bases at J; junction bases unmatched: 3. The CDR3 has 16 residues. From germline, CDR1 is SGHVS and CDR2 FQNEAQ. This CDR3 is CASSLGGLASTDTQYF. The CDR3 DNA follows: TGTGCCAGCAGCTTAGGAGGACTAGCCAGCACAGATACGCAGTATTTT. Drawing the rest from reference TRBV7-8 and TRBJ2-3, the complete variable domain is GAGVSQSPRYKVAKRGQDVALRCDPISGHVSLFWYQQALGQGPEFLTYFQNEAQLDKSGLPSDRFFAERPEGSVSTLKIQRTQQEDSAVYLCASSLGGLASTDTQYFGPGTRLTVL.

The genes are TRBV19 and TRBJ2-5; D perhaps matches TRBD1 (5 bases). Germline CDR1 reads LNHDA; CDR2 reads SQIVND (reference sequence). V lost 3 bases to trimming and J lost 5 bases, with 16 bases between them. The CDR3 has 15 amino acids. The CDR3 DNA reads TGTGCCAGTAGTATCAGCTTGCAGGCAGGGGAGACCCAGTACTTC. This codes for CASSISLQAGETQYF.

This clone showed up just once. V and J are TRBV28 and TRBJ2-3; 10 bases line up with TRBD2. V lost 5 bases and J lost 0; bases outside the gene matches: 14. From germline, CDR1 is MDHEN and CDR2 SYDVKM. The CDR3 spans 19 residues. The CDR3 DNA sequence: TGTGCCAGCAGTAGACACACCCGGACTAGCGGATTTAGCACAGATACGCAGTATTTT. Translated: CASSRHTRTSGFSTDTQYF.